These 15 T cell receptor beta chains were sequenced from one sample in a study of blood T cell repertoires in COVID-19. Data came from immunoSEQ multiplex PCR; TCRdb stores just in-frame clones and leaves some out. Among fewer than 500,000 clones listed, roughly 85% were seen once. Sequencing was carried out using PBMCs or T cells enriched from blood (not recorded which). These receptors came from a woman between 18 and 30 years old with acute COVID-19.

The J gene is TRBJ1-1, the V gene TRBV2; TRBD1 matches at 8 bases. The ends lost 5 bases at V and 5 bases at J; junction bases unmatched: 10. The CDR3 is made up of 15 amino acids. Germline V gives CDR1 SNHLY, CDR2 FYNNEI. The CDR3 region has the DNA TGTGCCAGCAGTCCAGAGACAGGGGCGGGGACTGAAGCTTTCTTT. This translates into CASSPETGAGTEAFF.

This clone was observed a few times. The chain has TRBV10-1 and TRBJ1-1; TRBD1 is a possible D gene (6 bases). This CDR3 contains 13 residues. Germline V gene sequence: CDR1 WNHNN, CDR2 SYGVQD (reference sequence). Trimming took off 7 bases at V and 1 base at J, with 10 bases between the two ends. CDR3 residues: CASTGGQNTEAFF. CDR3 in DNA: TGCGCCAGCACGGGGGGGCAGAACACTGAAGCTTTCTTT.

The table lists this clone with many counts. This chain connects TRBV20-1 to TRBJ1-5, with TRBD1 as a possible D gene (5 bases). CDR1 and CDR2 from the germline V gene are DFQATT and SNEGSKA (reference sequence). The CDR3 totals 15 residues. The V end was cut by 3 bases, the J end by 7 bases, with 19 bases between. DNA for the CDR3: TGCAGTGCTAGTAGAGATCAGGGAATCAGGCAGCCCCAGCATTTT. Protein product: CSASRDQGIRQPQHF.

Regarding this clone: The sample carries other DNA sequences with the same CDR3. The chain employs TRBV28 and TRBJ2-5; D gene unclear. CDR3 size: 11 residues. Germline CDR1 and CDR2: MDHEN and SYDVKM. V was pared by 3 bases and J by 5 bases, with 4 bases between. The chain's CDR3 is CASSLRETQYF. CDR3 sequence (DNA): TGTGCCAGCAGTTTGAGGGAGACCCAGTACTTC. The full variable domain, completed using reference TRBV28 and TRBJ2-5, is DVKVTQSSRYLVKRTGEKVFLECVQDMDHENMFWYRQDPGLGLRLIYFSYDVKMKEKGDIPEGYSVSREKKERFSLILESASTNQTSMYLCASSLRETQYFGPGTRLLVL.

The rearrangement links TRBV20-1 to TRBJ1-4, with D unclear. The V gene's germline CDR1 is DFQATT and CDR2 SNEGSKA (reference sequence). The CDR3 loop spans 11 amino acids. V was cut by 3 bases and J by 8 bases, with 7 bases left in between. The CDR3: CSASVFEKLFF. The CDR3 DNA is TGCAGTGCTAGCGTTTTCGAAAAACTGTTTTTT.

This chain links TRBV6-2 or TRBV6-3 with TRBJ1-3; D is uncertain. Germline CDR1 and CDR2: MNHEY and SVGEGT. The length of the CDR3 is 15 residues. V lost 4 bases and J 0 bases, leaving 10 bases between the germline ends. CDR3: CASSWLGSSGNTIYF. CDR3 in DNA: TGTGCCAGCAGTTGGCTCGGGAGCTCTGGAAACACCATATATTTT.

The chain joins TRBV5-1 to TRBJ2-1, with D perhaps TRBD1 (6 bases). CDR1 and CDR2 from the germline V gene are SGHRS and YFSETQ. V lost 0 bases and J 9 bases, leaving 10 bases between the germline ends. The CDR3 has 13 residues. CDR3 in amino acids: CASSLVRGGEQFF. CDR3 DNA: TGCGCCAGCAGCTTGGTTAGAGGGGGTGAGCAGTTCTTC.

In this sample, this clone turned up once. The CDR3 coding sequence is TGTGCCAGCAGCCAAGTAAAACAGGGTGACTATGGCTACACCTTC. Translated: CASSQVKQGDYGYTF. The chain employs TRBV3-1 (or the pseudogene TRBV3-2) and TRBJ1-2; possible D gene TRBD1, 6 bases. CDR3 size: 15 residues. V dropped 1 base and J dropped 3 bases, with 12 bases sitting between them. Germline CDR1 reads LGHDT; CDR2 reads YNNKEL (reference sequence).

This clone was seen only a few times. This chain links TRBV9 with TRBJ1-6; no definite D call. The CDR3 has 14 residues. Trimming left V 0 bases short and J 9 bases short, with 10 bases between. The V gene's germline CDR1 is SGDLS and CDR2 YYNGEE. CDR3 DNA sequence: TGTGCCAGCAGCGTAGTCGGGGAGGGTTCACCCCTCCACTTT. Translation: CASSVVGEGSPLHF.

The chain combines TRBV11-2 with TRBJ1-1; D not resolved. The CDR3 totals 14 residues. The germline CDR1 and CDR2 sequences are SGHAT and FQNNGV. The V end lost 4 bases, the J end lost 6 bases, and 15 bases lay between the germline ends. The CDR3 spells CASSYLREPAEAFF. DNA for the CDR3: TGTGCCAGCAGCTACCTTCGGGAGCCCGCTGAAGCTTTCTTT.

This clone was found once. This rearrangement joins TRBV28 to TRBJ1-4; 8 bases fit TRBD1. J was trimmed by 2 bases and V by 3 bases; bases with no gene match: 2. This CDR3 comprises 15 residues. Germline CDR1 is MDHEN and CDR2 is SYDVKM. The CDR3 nucleotides read TGTGCCAGCAGTTTTCAGGGGGCTACTAATGAAAAACTGTTTTTT. It codes for CASSFQGATNEKLFF.

The genes are TRBV24-1 and TRBJ2-2; 7 nucleotides match TRBD1. CDR1 KGHDR and CDR2 SFDVKD come from the germline V gene. This CDR3 has 17 amino acids. The junction had 4 bases not matched to a gene; V was cut back by 1 base and J by 0 bases. The CDR3 coding sequence is TGTGCCACCAGTGATTTCAGGGGGAAACCGAACACCGGGGAGCTGTTTTTT. Translated: CATSDFRGKPNTGELFF.

This clone appeared a few times. The DNA of the CDR3 is TGTGCCAGCAGTTACTCGAGTGACACCTCCTACGAGCAGTACTTC. Protein: CASSYSSDTSYEQYF. V is TRBV6-2 or TRBV6-3 and J is TRBJ2-7; D ambiguous. The CDR3 covers 15 residues. Germline CDR1 MNHEY, CDR2 SVGEGT. Trimming stripped 0 bases from V and 0 bases from J, with 9 bases between.

This clone was seen only a few times. V and J are TRBV7-8 and TRBJ1-6; TRBD1 matches 9 bases. Trimming cost V 1 base and J 6 bases; bases outside gene matches: 1. The CDR3 loop spans 15 amino acids. In germline, CDR1 is SGHVS, CDR2 FQNEAQ. The CDR3 DNA follows: TGTGCCAGCAGCTTAGTGGGACAGGGTAATTCACCCCTCCACTTT. This translates into CASSLVGQGNSPLHF.

The genes are TRBV10-2 and TRBJ2-1; D is perhaps TRBD1 (5 bases). Trimming left V 0 bases short and J 8 bases short, with 11 bases between. This CDR3 contains 14 residues. In germline, CDR1 is WSHSY, CDR2 SAAADI. The CDR3 coding sequence is TGCGCCAGCAGTGAGTCGGGCAGGGCGGATGAGCAGTTCTTC. This sequence encodes CASSESGRADEQFF.